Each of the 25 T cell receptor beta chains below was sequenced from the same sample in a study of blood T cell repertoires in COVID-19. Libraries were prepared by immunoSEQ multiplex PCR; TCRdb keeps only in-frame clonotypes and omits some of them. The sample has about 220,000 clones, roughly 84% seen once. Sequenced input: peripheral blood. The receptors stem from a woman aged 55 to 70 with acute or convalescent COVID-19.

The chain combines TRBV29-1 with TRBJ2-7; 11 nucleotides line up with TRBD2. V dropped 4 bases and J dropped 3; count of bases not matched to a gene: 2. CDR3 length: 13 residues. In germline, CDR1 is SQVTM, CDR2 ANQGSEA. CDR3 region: CSVVSGGVYEQYF. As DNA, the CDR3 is TGCAGCGTTGTTAGCGGGGGGGTCTACGAGCAGTACTTC.

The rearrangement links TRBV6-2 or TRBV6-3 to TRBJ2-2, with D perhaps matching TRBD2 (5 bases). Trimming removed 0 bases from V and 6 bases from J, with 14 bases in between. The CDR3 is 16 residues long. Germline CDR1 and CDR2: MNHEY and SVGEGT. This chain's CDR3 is CASSYSSETRAGELFF. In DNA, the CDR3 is TGTGCCAGCAGTTACTCGTCCGAGACGAGGGCCGGGGAGCTGTTTTTT.

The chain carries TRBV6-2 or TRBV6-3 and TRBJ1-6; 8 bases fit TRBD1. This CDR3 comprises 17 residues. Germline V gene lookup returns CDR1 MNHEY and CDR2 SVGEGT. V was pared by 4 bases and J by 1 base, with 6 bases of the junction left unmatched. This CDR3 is CASSSDREASYNSPLHF. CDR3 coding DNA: TGTGCCAGCAGTTCGGACAGGGAGGCGTCCTATAATTCACCCCTCCACTTT.

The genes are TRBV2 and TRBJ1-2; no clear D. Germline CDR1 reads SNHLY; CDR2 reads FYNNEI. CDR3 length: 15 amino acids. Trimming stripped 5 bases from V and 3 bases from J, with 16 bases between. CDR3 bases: TGTGCCAGCAGTCCTGAATCCGGGTCTTACTATGGCTACACCTTC. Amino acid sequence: CASSPESGSYYGYTF.

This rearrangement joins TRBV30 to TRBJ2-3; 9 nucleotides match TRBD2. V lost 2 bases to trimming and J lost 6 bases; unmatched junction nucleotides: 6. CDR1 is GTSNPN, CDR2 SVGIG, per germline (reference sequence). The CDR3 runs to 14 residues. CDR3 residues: CAWSSGLARDTQYF. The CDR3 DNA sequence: TGTGCCTGGAGTTCGGGACTAGCTCGGGATACGCAGTATTTT.

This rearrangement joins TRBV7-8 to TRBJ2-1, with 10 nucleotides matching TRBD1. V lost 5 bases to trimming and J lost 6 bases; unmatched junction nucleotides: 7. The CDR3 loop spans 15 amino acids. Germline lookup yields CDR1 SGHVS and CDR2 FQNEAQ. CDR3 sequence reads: CASSRDRGRFNEQFF. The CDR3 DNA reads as TGTGCCAGCAGCCGAGACAGGGGGCGATTCAATGAGCAGTTCTTC.

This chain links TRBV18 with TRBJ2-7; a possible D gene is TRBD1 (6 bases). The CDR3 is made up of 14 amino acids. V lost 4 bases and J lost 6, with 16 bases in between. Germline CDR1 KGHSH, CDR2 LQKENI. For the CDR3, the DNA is TGTGCCAGCTCACTAACAGGGAAGCTACTCGAGCAGTACTTC. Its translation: CASSLTGKLLEQYF. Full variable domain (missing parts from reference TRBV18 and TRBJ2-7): NAGVMQNPRHLVRRRGQEARLRCSPMKGHSHVYWYRQLPEEGLKFMVYLQKENIIDESGMPKERFSAEFPKEGPSILRIQQVVRGDSAAYFCASSLTGKLLEQYFGPGTRLTVT.

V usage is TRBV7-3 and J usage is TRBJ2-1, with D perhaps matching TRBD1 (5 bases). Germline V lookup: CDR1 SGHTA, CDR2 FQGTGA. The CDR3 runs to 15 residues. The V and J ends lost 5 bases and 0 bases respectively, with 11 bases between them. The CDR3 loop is CASSLDSFSYNEQFF. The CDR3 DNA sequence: TGTGCCAGCAGCCTCGACAGTTTCTCCTACAATGAGCAGTTCTTC.

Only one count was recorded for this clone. The CDR3 sequence is CASSPGLEVYEQYF. The CDR3 bases are TGCGCCAGCAGCCCGGGACTTGAAGTTTACGAGCAGTACTTC. The rearrangement uses TRBV4-1 and TRBJ2-7, with D maybe TRBD2 (6 bases). The CDR3 contains 14 residues. Germline V gives CDR1 MGHRA, CDR2 YSYEKL. Trimming took 4 bases from V and 4 from J, leaving 14 bases between them.

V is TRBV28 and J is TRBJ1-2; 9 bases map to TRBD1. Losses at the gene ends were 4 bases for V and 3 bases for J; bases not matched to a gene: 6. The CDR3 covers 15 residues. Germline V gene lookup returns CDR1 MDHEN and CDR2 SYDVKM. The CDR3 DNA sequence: TGTGCCAGCAGTTCAGGGACAGGGTTTTACTATGGCTACACCTTC. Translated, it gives CASSSGTGFYYGYTF.

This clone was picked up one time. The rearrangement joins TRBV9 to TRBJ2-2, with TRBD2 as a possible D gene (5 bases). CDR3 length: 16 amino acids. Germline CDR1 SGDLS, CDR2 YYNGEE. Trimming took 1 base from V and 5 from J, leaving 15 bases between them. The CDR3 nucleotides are TGTGCCAGCAGCGTATGGGGAGAAGGTCGGACCGGGGAGCTGTTTTTT. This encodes CASSVWGEGRTGELFF.

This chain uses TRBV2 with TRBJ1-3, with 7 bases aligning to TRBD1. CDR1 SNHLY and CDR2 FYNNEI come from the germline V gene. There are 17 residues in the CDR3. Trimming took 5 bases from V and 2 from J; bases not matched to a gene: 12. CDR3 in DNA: TGTGCCAGCAGTATTACAGGGGACCTACGACCTGGAAACACCATATATTTT. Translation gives CASSITGDLRPGNTIYF.

Here the CDR3 reads CASSIFGTGANVLTF. The CDR3 nucleotides are TGTGCCAGTAGTATTTTCGGGACTGGGGCCAACGTCCTGACTTTC. The rearrangement joins TRBV19 to TRBJ2-6, with D perhaps matching TRBD2 (5 bases). V was cut by 3 bases and J by 2 bases, with 8 bases left in between. This CDR3 has 15 amino acids. Germline V lookup: CDR1 LNHDA, CDR2 SQIVND (reference sequence).

CDR3 region: CAWSAVRSNYGYTF. CDR3 DNA: TGTGCCTGGAGTGCTGTGCGATCCAACTATGGCTACACCTTC. This chain uses TRBV30 with TRBJ1-2; D is uncertain. In germline, CDR1 is GTSNPN, CDR2 SVGIG (reference sequence). The V and J ends lost 1 base and 2 bases respectively, with 11 bases between them. This CDR3 is 14 amino acids long.

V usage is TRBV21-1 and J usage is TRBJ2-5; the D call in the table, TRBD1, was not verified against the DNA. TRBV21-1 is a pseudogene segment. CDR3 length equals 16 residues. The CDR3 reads CASRISLPRGVGTQYF. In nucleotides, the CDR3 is TGTGCCAGCAGAATATCACTACCCAGGGGCGTGGGGACCCAGTACTTC.

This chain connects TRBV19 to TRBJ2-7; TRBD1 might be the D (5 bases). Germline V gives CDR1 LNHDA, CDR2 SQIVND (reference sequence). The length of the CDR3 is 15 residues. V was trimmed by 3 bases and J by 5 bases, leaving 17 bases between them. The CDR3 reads CASSIGRALKNEQYF. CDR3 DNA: TGTGCCAGTAGTATCGGCAGGGCGCTTAAGAACGAGCAGTACTTC.

The CDR3 is CSGGGGNEQFF. CDR3 nucleotides: TGCAGTGGAGGGGGCGGGAATGAGCAGTTCTTC. This sequence joins TRBV20-1 and TRBJ2-1; the match to TRBD1 covers 7 bases. Trimming cost V 7 bases and J 7 bases; bases outside gene matches: 4. CDR3 length: 11 residues. The germline V gene has CDR1 DFQATT and CDR2 SNEGSKA (reference sequence).

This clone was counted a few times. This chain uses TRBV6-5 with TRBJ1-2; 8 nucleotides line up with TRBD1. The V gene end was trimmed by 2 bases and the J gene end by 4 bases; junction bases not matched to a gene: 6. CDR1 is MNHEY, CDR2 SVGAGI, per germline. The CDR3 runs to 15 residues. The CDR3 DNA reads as TGTGCCAGCAGTTACGGACAGGGAGGCACCTATGGCTACACCTTC. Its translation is CASSYGQGGTYGYTF.

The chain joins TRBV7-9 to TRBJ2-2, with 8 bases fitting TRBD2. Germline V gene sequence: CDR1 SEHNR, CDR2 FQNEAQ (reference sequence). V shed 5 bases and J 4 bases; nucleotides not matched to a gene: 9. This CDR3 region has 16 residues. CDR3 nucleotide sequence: TGTGCCAGCAGCCCTCCGGGACTAGGGAGCACCGGGGAGCTGTTTTTT. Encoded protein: CASSPPGLGSTGELFF. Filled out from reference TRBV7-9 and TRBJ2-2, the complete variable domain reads DTGVSQNPRHKITKRGQNVTFRCDPISEHNRLYWYRQTLGQGPEFLTYFQNEAQLEKSRLLSDRFSAERPKGSFSTLEIQRTEQGDSAMYLCASSPPGLGSTGELFFGEGSRLTVL.

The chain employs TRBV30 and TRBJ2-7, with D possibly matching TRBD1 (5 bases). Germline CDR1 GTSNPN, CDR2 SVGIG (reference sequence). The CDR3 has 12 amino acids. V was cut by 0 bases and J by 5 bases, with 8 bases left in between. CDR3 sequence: CAWSVDSHEQYF. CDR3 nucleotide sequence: TGTGCCTGGAGTGTTGACAGCCACGAGCAGTACTTC. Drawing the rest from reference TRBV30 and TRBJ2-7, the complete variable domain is SQTIHQWPATLVQPVGSPLSLECTVEGTSNPNLYWYRQAAGRGLQLLFYSVGIGQISSEVPQNLSASRPQDRQFILSSKKLLLSDSGFYLCAWSVDSHEQYFGPGTRLTVT.

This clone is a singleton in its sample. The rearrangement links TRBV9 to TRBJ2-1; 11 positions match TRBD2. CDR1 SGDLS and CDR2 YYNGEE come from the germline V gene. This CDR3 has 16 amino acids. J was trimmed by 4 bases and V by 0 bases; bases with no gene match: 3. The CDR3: CASSVAASGGYNEQFF. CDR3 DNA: TGTGCCAGCAGCGTAGCCGCTAGCGGGGGGTACAATGAGCAGTTCTTC.

CDR3 nucleotides: TGTGCCAGCCCTATTTCTCGCAGGGGCTCTTCGGCCCGAAACACCATATATTTT. It yields the protein CASPISRRGSSARNTIYF. This chain connects TRBV27 to TRBJ1-3; TRBD1 might be the D (6 bases). This CDR3 has 18 residues. Trimming removed 8 bases at V and 5 bases at J, with 28 bases between. Germline lookup yields CDR1 MNHEY and CDR2 SMNVEV (reference sequence).

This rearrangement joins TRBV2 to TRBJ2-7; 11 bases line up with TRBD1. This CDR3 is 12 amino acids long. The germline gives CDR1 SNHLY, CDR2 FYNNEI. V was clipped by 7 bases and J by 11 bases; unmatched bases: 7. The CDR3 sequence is CASKSDRGQEYF. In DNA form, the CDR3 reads TGTGCCAGCAAGTCGGACAGGGGGCAGGAGTACTTC.

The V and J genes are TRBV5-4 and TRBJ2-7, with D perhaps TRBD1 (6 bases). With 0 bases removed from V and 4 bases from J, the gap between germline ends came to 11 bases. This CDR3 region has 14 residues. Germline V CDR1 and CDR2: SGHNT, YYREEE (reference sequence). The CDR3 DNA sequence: TGTGCCAGCAGCTTGGCTGGACAGCCTTACGAGCAGTACTTC. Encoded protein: CASSLAGQPYEQYF.

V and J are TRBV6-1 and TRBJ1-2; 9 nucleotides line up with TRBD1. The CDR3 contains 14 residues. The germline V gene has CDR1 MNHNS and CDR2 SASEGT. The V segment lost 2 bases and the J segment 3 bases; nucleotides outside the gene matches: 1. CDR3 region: CASSEWDRDYGYTF. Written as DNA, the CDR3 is TGTGCCAGCAGTGAATGGGACAGGGACTATGGCTACACCTTC.